This T cell receptor (beta chain) was recovered during a study of cytomegalovirus exposure and HLA in healthy donors. Study information: A data release that came early held 80 million to 95 million unique TCRs from HLA-typed donors. Findings and limits, study-wide: Confirmation in vitro established that a few CMV-associated chains were specific for CMV antigens. In a later analysis, CMV-associated beta chains were mostly HLA-associated, it appeared.

13 Jbeta primers and 60 Vbeta primers were used for the PCR. Profiled with immunoSEQ multiplex PCR; TCRdb holds only in-frame clones, not every one. Counted here are about 120,000 clones, around 75% occurring once; the ten biggest clones make up just under 3%. This clone came up a few times. Its antigen is unknown. The CDR3 has 15 residues. The germline V gene has CDR1 MGHDK and CDR2 SYGVNS. Trimming pared 1 base from V and 2 bases from J, leaving 9 bases between. This sequence originates from a woman in her forties in good health and CMV-seropositive. This chain joins TRBV25-1 and TRBJ2-1; maybe TRBD1 (5 bases). Sequenced input: PBMCs. The CDR3 protein is CASSELGQAYNEQFF. Written as DNA, the CDR3 is TGTGCCAGCAGTGAATTGGGGCAGGCCTACAATGAGCAGTTCTTC.